These 10 T cell receptor beta chains were sequenced from one sample in a study of vaccination effects on CD4 cells after COVID-19. The antigens of these receptors remain unknown. After expansion with viral peptide pools in the ViraFEST assay, antigen-specific CD4+ T cells were sequenced. With 10 days of culture completed, CD4+ T cells were isolated. Assay used: immunoSEQ multiplex PCR; TCRdb lists only in-frame clones, some missing. This table holds about 31,000 clones, approximately 68% found once. Here the sequenced sample was CD4+ T cells from PBMCs cultured with HCoV-229E spike peptides, taken before COVID-19 vaccination. Receptors were obtained from a human donor who received a COVID-19 vaccine.

The CDR3 DNA is TGTGCCTGGAGTCTCAACGGCTACACCTTC. As protein: CAWSLNGYTF. This chain links TRBV30 with TRBJ1-2; no clear D gene. V was shortened by 2 bases and J by 8 bases, with 6 bases between the two germline ends. Germline V gene sequence: CDR1 GTSNPN, CDR2 SVGIG (reference sequence). CDR3 length: 10 amino acids.

The chain links TRBV24-1 to TRBJ2-1; TRBD2 agrees at 13 bases. The CDR3 sequence is 19 residues long. With V trimmed by 1 base and J by 1 base, 6 bases remained unmatched. Germline loops: CDR1 KGHDR, CDR2 SFDVKD. CDR3 bases: TGTGCCACCAGTGATTTTGGCACTAGCGGGAGGGGTTCCTACAATGAGCAGTTCTTC. This encodes CATSDFGTSGRGSYNEQFF.

The chain joins TRBV7-9 to TRBJ1-1; D is ambiguous. This CDR3 is 14 amino acids long. The germline CDR1 and CDR2 sequences are SEHNR and FQNEAQ (reference sequence). V lost 1 base, J lost 3 bases, and 9 bases lay in between. The CDR3 reads CASSLEARDTEAFF. CDR3 nucleotide sequence: TGTGCCAGCAGCTTAGAGGCGAGGGACACTGAAGCTTTCTTT. The full variable domain, in which reference TRBV7-9 and TRBJ1-1 provide the parts outside the CDR3, is DTGVSQNPRHKITKRGQNVTFRCDPISEHNRLYWYRQTLGQGPEFLTYFQNEAQLEKSRLLSDRFSAERPKGSFSTLEIQRTEQGDSAMYLCASSLEARDTEAFFGQGTRLTVV.

This chain links TRBV19 with TRBJ2-7; no clear D. Deletions cut 8 bases from V and 1 base from J, with 15 bases between. Germline CDR1 is LNHDA and CDR2 is SQIVND (reference sequence). The CDR3 loop spans 14 amino acids. As DNA, the CDR3 is TGTGCCAGTCGACGGGCTATCGGGTCCTACGAGCAGTACTTC. Translating it yields CASRRAIGSYEQYF.

The chain is built from TRBV5-8 and TRBJ2-2; D is unresolved. Germline V CDR1 and CDR2: SGHTS, YDEGEE. The V gene lost 2 bases and the J gene lost 1 base, with 9 bases spanning the gap. CDR3 length: 15 residues. CDR3 sequence (DNA): TGTGCCAGCAGCTTAAGACCTCTGAACACCGGGGAGCTGTTTTTT. Encoded protein: CASSLRPLNTGELFF.

The chain uses TRBV5-1 and TRBJ2-3, with 7 bases that match TRBD2. Per germline, CDR1 SGHRS and CDR2 YFSETQ. Unmatched junction bases numbered 6, after V lost 2 bases and J lost 3 bases. The CDR3 covers 15 residues. CDR3 residues: CASSFSRGGTDTQYF. The CDR3 DNA is TGCGCCAGCAGCTTTAGCCGGGGAGGGACAGATACGCAGTATTTT. The complete variable domain, with remaining parts taken from reference TRBV5-1 and TRBJ2-3, reads KAGVTQTPRYLIKTRGQQVTLSCSPISGHRSVSWYQQTPGQGLQFLFEYFSETQRNKGNFPGRFSGRQFSNSRSEMNVSTLELGDSALYLCASSFSRGGTDTQYFGPGTRLTVL.

The rearrangement uses TRBV6-6 and TRBJ2-5; D gene uncertain. The CDR3 is 12 amino acids. V was shortened by 2 bases and J by 5 bases, with 6 bases between the two germline ends. CDR1 is MNHNY and CDR2 is SVGAGI in the germline V gene (reference sequence). The CDR3 DNA sequence: TGTGCCAGCAGTTACCCGAGGGAGACCCAGTACTTC. It yields the protein CASSYPRETQYF.

The rearrangement joins TRBV10-3 to TRBJ1-1; D perhaps matches TRBD1 (5 bases). Looked up from germline, CDR1 is ENHRY and CDR2 is SYGVKD. Trimming stripped 6 bases from V and 1 base from J, with 12 bases between. There are 14 residues in the CDR3. The CDR3 nucleotides read TGTGCCATCAGGGACGCAACAGGGAACACTGAAGCTTTCTTT. This encodes CAIRDATGNTEAFF.

The rearrangement joins TRBV19 to TRBJ1-3; a possible D gene is TRBD1 (5 bases). Trimming left V 3 bases short and J 0 bases short, with 9 bases between. CDR3 length: 15 amino acids. CDR1 is LNHDA and CDR2 is SQIVND in the germline V gene (reference sequence). Written as DNA, the CDR3 is TGTGCCAGTAGTATTGGAGGACACTCTGGAAACACCATATATTTT. Encoded protein: CASSIGGHSGNTIYF.

The CDR3: CASSSGQGSEKLFF. The CDR3, as DNA: TGTGCCAGCAGTTCGGGACAGGGAAGCGAAAAACTGTTTTTT. The chain couples TRBV28 to TRBJ1-4; the match to TRBD1 covers 9 bases. V was clipped by 4 bases and J by 8 bases; unmatched bases: 5. Per the germline V gene, CDR1 is MDHEN and CDR2 is SYDVKM. This CDR3 has 14 amino acids.